Listed here are 21 T cell receptor beta chains from one sample, sequenced in a study of PD-1 blockade in classical Hodgkin lymphoma. Every patient relapsed after autologous stem cell transplantation, and brentuximab vedotin exposure varied. TCRdb's copy holds only in-frame clones and misses some; the assay was immunoSEQ multiplex PCR. The sample contains around 40,000 clones, about 77% of which appear only once. The sequenced sample was peripheral blood mononuclear cells (PBMCs), obtained at baseline. These receptors were taken from a human donor with classical Hodgkin lymphoma.

This clone was detected only a few times. The chain combines TRBV5-1 with TRBJ2-3; D perhaps matches TRBD1 (5 bases). The CDR3 sequence is 15 residues long. Germline CDR1 is SGHRS and CDR2 is YFSETQ. The V end was cut by 7 bases, the J end by 1 base, with 16 bases between. Written as DNA, the CDR3 is TGCGCCAGCCATTCGACAGTCTTCGGCACAGATACGCAGTATTTT. Translating it yields CASHSTVFGTDTQYF.

The chain has TRBV9 and TRBJ2-3; D not certain. The length of the CDR3 is 16 residues. Germline V gene lookup returns CDR1 SGDLS and CDR2 YYNGEE. Trimming stripped 0 bases from V and 3 bases from J, with 14 bases between. CDR3 sequence: CASSVEDRWVTDTQYF. CDR3 bases: TGTGCCAGCAGCGTAGAGGACCGGTGGGTGACAGATACGCAGTATTTT.

The J gene is TRBJ2-5, the V gene TRBV7-2, with 9 bases identical to TRBD2. Germline CDR1 reads SGHTA; CDR2 reads FQGNSA. CDR3 length: 17 residues. Trimming at V came to 0 bases and at J to 4 bases, leaving 9 bases not matched to a gene. CDR3 region: CASSLARGRGGRETQYF. Here the CDR3 DNA reads TGTGCCAGCAGCTTAGCGCGCGGGCGGGGGGGCCGAGAGACCCAGTACTTC. Together with reference TRBV7-2 and TRBJ2-5, the CDR3 gives the full variable domain: GAGVSQSPSNKVTEKGKDVELRCDPISGHTALYWYRQSLGQGLEFLIYFQGNSAPDKSGLPSDRFSAERTGGSVSTLTIQRTQQEDSAVYLCASSLARGRGGRETQYFGPGTRLLVL.

V and J are TRBV25-1 and TRBJ1-3; D is unresolved. CDR1 is MGHDK and CDR2 is SYGVNS in the germline V gene. The CDR3 covers 15 residues. The V gene lost 0 bases and the J gene lost 0 bases, with 6 bases spanning the gap. In DNA, the CDR3 is TGTGCCAGCAGTGAATACGACAACTCTGGAAACACCATATATTTT. Protein sequence: CASSEYDNSGNTIYF.

Turning to this clone: This may come from a read error, since a much larger clone is one base off. This rearrangement joins TRBV5-1 to TRBJ2-2, with D hard to call. CDR1 SGHRS and CDR2 YFSETQ come from the germline V gene. The V end was cut by 0 bases, the J end by 3 bases, with 3 bases between. This CDR3 has 13 residues. CDR3 protein: CASSLGDTGELFF. CDR3 sequence (DNA): TGCGCCAGCAGCTTGGGGGACACCGGGGAGCTGTTTTTT.

The CDR3 DNA reads as TGTGCCAGCAGCTTAGAGGGGGGCCGCACAGATACGCAGTATTTT. Residues: CASSLEGGRTDTQYF. The rearrangement joins TRBV7-8 to TRBJ2-3; tentatively, D is TRBD1 or TRBD2 (6 bases each). The CDR3 runs 15 residues. Germline V gene lookup returns CDR1 SGHVS and CDR2 FQNEAQ. V dropped 1 base and J dropped 1 base, with 9 bases sitting between them. Variable domain in full (rest from reference TRBV7-8 and TRBJ2-3): GAGVSQSPRYKVAKRGQDVALRCDPISGHVSLFWYQQALGQGPEFLTYFQNEAQLDKSGLPSDRFFAERPEGSVSTLKIQRTQQEDSAVYLCASSLEGGRTDTQYFGPGTRLTVL.

The CDR3 nucleotides read TGTGCCAGCAGTGACCTACAGGGTAACTATGGCTACACCTTC. Translation gives CASSDLQGNYGYTF. V and J are TRBV6-1 and TRBJ1-2, with D possibly being TRBD1 (6 bases). The V gene lost 3 bases and the J gene lost 1 base, with 9 bases spanning the gap. The germline CDR1 and CDR2 sequences are MNHNS and SASEGT. This CDR3 region has 14 residues.

The chain carries TRBV4-2 and TRBJ1-2; D is ambiguous. Germline CDR1 is LGHNA and CDR2 is YNFKEQ. Trimming took 0 bases from V and 4 from J, leaving 12 bases between them. The CDR3 is made up of 15 amino acids. In nucleotides, the CDR3 is TGTGCCAGCAGCCAAGAGCTGAGGCAGGTCTATGGCTACACCTTC. Encoded protein: CASSQELRQVYGYTF.

The rearrangement joins TRBV4-2 to TRBJ2-3, with D possibly called TRBD1 or TRBD2 (6 bases each). Trimming cost V 1 base and J 5 bases, with 13 bases left between them. The CDR3 is made up of 15 amino acids. Germline CDR1 LGHNA, CDR2 YNFKEQ. The CDR3 bases are TGTGCCAGCAGCCAAGGGCCGGGGGCTGTAGATACGCAGTATTTT. The encoded protein is CASSQGPGAVDTQYF.

The chain couples TRBV10-2 to TRBJ2-5; 8 bases agree with TRBD1. Per germline, CDR1 WSHSY and CDR2 SAAADI. This CDR3 has 16 amino acids. Losses at the gene ends were 4 bases for V and 5 bases for J; bases not matched to a gene: 12. The CDR3 DNA is TGCGCCAGCAGTGGGTTATCGCAGGGGGCGTCTGAGACCCAGTACTTC. Protein sequence: CASSGLSQGASETQYF.

V and J are TRBV6-6 and TRBJ2-7, with D uncertain. The CDR3 length is 13 residues. Per germline, CDR1 MNHNY and CDR2 SVGAGI (reference sequence). V was shortened by 0 bases and J by 6 bases, with 9 bases between the two germline ends. DNA of the CDR3: TGTGCCAGCAGTTACTCATACCAGCGCGAGCAGTACTTC. It encodes CASSYSYQREQYF.

The J gene is TRBJ1-6, the V gene TRBV27; D is unresolved. The CDR3 has 14 amino acids. Germline V gene data show CDR1 as MNHEY and CDR2 as SMNVEV (reference sequence). V was pared by 3 bases and J by 10 bases, with 13 bases between. CDR3 DNA sequence: TGTGCCAGCAGTTTTGGGCGCGCGGGGTCACCCCTCCACTTT. Its protein product is CASSFGRAGSPLHF.

The chain carries TRBV7-9 and TRBJ1-1; D not certain. The germline V gene encodes CDR1 SEHNR and CDR2 FQNEAQ (reference sequence). Trimming took off 1 base at V and 6 bases at J, with 6 bases between the two ends. This CDR3 spans 12 amino acids. In DNA, the CDR3 is TGTGCCAGCAGCTTAGAAGCTTCTGAAGCTTTCTTT. It specifies CASSLEASEAFF.

The chain employs TRBV7-9 and TRBJ2-3; maybe TRBD2 (6 bases). Trimming removed 5 bases from V and 4 bases from J, with 16 bases in between. Germline V gives CDR1 SEHNR, CDR2 FQNEAQ (reference sequence). The CDR3 has 15 residues. CDR3 sequence reads: CASSPSTSLADTQYF. The CDR3 DNA is TGTGCCAGCAGCCCTTCGACTAGTCTCGCAGATACGCAGTATTTT.

V usage is TRBV7-3 and J usage is TRBJ2-5; D is uncertain. V lost 2 bases and J 5 bases, leaving 9 bases between the germline ends. Germline V gives CDR1 SGHTA, CDR2 FQGTGA. This CDR3 is built from 13 residues. CDR3 sequence: CASSLPEVETQYF. The CDR3 nucleotides read TGTGCCAGCAGCTTACCAGAAGTGGAGACCCAGTACTTC.

The J gene is TRBJ2-1, the V gene TRBV11-2, with D possibly called TRBD1 or TRBD2 (5 bases each). This CDR3 is 15 amino acids long. V lost 5 bases, J lost 6 bases, and 17 bases lay in between. CDR1 and CDR2 from the germline V gene are SGHAT and FQNNGV. CDR3 DNA sequence: TGTGCCAGCAGCCCGTCGGGGCAGGACTTCAATGAGCAGTTCTTC. This sequence encodes CASSPSGQDFNEQFF. The full variable domain, rest sourced from reference TRBV11-2 and TRBJ2-1, is EAGVAQSPRYKIIEKRQSVAFWCNPISGHATLYWYQQILGQGPKLLIQFQNNGVVDDSQLPKDRFSAERLKGVDSTLKIQPAKLEDSAVYLCASSPSGQDFNEQFFGPGTRLTVL.

The chain has TRBV4-2 and TRBJ2-3; 8 bases are a match to TRBD2. Germline trimming cut 4 bases from V and 4 bases from J; bases unmatched to any gene: 19. This CDR3 region has 19 residues. Germline loops: CDR1 LGHNA, CDR2 YNFKEQ. In nucleotides, the CDR3 is TGTGCCAGCAGCCTAAGATTTGGGGGACTAAGCGGGGGTGCAGATACGCAGTATTTT. This encodes CASSLRFGGLSGGADTQYF.

The rearrangement joins TRBV11-2 to TRBJ2-1; tentative D call: TRBD1 (6 bases). Germline CDR1 and CDR2: SGHAT and FQNNGV. CDR3 size: 13 residues. The V end was cut by 5 bases, the J end by 4 bases, with 9 bases between. In DNA form, the CDR3 reads TGTGCCAGCAGCCGGGACATTTACAATGAGCAGTTCTTC. Its translation is CASSRDIYNEQFF.

The chain combines TRBV11-2 with TRBJ2-5; 12 bases fit TRBD2. This CDR3 has 17 amino acids. Looked up from germline, CDR1 is SGHAT and CDR2 is FQNNGV. V lost 5 bases and J lost 1; bases outside the gene matches: 8. The CDR3: CASSPSTSGGGQETQYF. In nucleotides, the CDR3 is TGTGCCAGCAGCCCCTCGACTAGCGGGGGTGGCCAAGAGACCCAGTACTTC.

The chain carries TRBV5-4 and TRBJ2-3; 9 positions match TRBD2. Trimming cost V 0 bases and J 2 bases; bases outside gene matches: 10. The CDR3 runs to 18 residues. The germline CDR1 and CDR2 sequences are SGHNT and YYREEE (reference sequence). The CDR3 DNA follows: TGTGCCAGCAGCTTGGTACTGGCGGGGGGGGACTCCACAGATACGCAGTATTTT. It yields the protein CASSLVLAGGDSTDTQYF.

The chain uses TRBV19 and TRBJ1-2, with 9 bases fitting TRBD1. The V segment lost 5 bases and the J segment 3 bases; nucleotides outside the gene matches: 13. The germline CDR1 and CDR2 sequences are LNHDA and SQIVND (reference sequence). CDR3 length: 17 residues. The CDR3 DNA is TGTGCCAGTAGTGCCATTCCGGGACAGGGTGAATACTATGGCTACACCTTC. It translates to CASSAIPGQGEYYGYTF. The full variable domain, completed using reference TRBV19 and TRBJ1-2, is DGGITQSPKYLFRKEGQNVTLSCEQNLNHDAMYWYRQDPGQGLRLIYYSQIVNDFQKGDIAEGYSVSREKKESFPLTVTSAQKNPTAFYLCASSAIPGQGEYYGYTFGSGTRLTVV.